The clone carrying this TCR beta chain showed up many times. These data belong to a study of blood T cell repertoires in COVID-19. Across the whole study: Sources were T cells, B-cell-depleted T cells, or PBMCs; the material itself was cDNA or gDNA.

Clones were read by immunoSEQ multiplex PCR, and TCRdb kept only the in-frame ones, dropping some. The sample has roughly 46,000 clones, 80% to 90% seen once. This CDR3 has 13 residues. CDR1 SGHDN and CDR2 FVKESK come from the germline V gene. V gave up 1 base and J gave up 6 bases, with 7 bases separating them. The TCR was taken from a human donor in a cohort sampled during active COVID-19. The donor label of this sample is uncertain. J is TRBJ1-5 and V is TRBV14; D gene ambiguous. The specimen sequenced was peripheral blood. In DNA, the CDR3 is TGTGCCAGCAGCCAAGGCCTAGGTCAGCCCCAGCATTTT. It specifies CASSQGLGQPQHF.